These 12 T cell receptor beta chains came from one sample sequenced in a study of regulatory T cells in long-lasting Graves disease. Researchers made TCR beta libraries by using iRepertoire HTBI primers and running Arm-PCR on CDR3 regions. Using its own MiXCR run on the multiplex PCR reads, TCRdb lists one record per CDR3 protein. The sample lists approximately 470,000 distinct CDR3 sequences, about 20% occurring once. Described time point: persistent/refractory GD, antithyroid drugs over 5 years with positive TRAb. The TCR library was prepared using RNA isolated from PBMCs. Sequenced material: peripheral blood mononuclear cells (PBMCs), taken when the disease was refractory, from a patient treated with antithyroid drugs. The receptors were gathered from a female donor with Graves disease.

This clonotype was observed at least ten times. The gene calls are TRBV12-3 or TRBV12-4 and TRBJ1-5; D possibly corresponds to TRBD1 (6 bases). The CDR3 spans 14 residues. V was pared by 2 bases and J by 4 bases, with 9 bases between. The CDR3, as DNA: TGTGCCAGCAGTTTAAACAGGGTGAATCAGCCCCAGCATTTT. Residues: CASSLNRVNQPQHF.

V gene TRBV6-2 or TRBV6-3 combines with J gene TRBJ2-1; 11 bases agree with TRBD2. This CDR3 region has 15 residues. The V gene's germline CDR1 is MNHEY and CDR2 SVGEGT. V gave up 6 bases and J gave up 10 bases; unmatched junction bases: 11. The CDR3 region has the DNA TGTGCCAGCAGGGGTGGGACTAGCGGTACCTACGAGCAGTTCTTC. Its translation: CASRGGTSGTYEQFF.

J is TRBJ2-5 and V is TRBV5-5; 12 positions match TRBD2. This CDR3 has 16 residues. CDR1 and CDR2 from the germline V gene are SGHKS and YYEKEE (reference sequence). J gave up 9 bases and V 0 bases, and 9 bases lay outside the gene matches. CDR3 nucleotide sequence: TGTGCCAGCAGCTTGGCTAGCGGGAGGGCCTGGGAGGCCCAGTACTTC. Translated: CASSLASGRAWEAQYF.

This CDR3 is CASSDSAELRYGYTF. For the CDR3, the DNA is TGTGCCAGCAGTGACTCGGCCGAGCTTAGATATGGCTACACCTTC. The gene calls are TRBV6-4 and TRBJ1-2, with D hard to call. Germline lookup yields CDR1 MRHNA and CDR2 SNTAGT. The V gene lost 0 bases and the J gene lost 5 bases, with 13 bases spanning the gap. The CDR3 spans 15 residues.

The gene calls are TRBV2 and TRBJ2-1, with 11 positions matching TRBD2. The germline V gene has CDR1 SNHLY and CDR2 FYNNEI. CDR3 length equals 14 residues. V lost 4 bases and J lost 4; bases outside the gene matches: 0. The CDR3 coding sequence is TGTGCCAGCAGTGGACTAGCGGGGTACAATGAGCAGTTCTTC. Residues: CASSGLAGYNEQFF.

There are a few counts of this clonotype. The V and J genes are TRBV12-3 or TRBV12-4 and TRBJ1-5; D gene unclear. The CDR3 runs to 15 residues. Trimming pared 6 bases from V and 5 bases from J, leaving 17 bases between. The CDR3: CASRIGRRSDQPQHF. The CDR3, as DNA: TGTGCCAGCAGGATAGGACGGAGGAGCGATCAGCCCCAGCATTTT.

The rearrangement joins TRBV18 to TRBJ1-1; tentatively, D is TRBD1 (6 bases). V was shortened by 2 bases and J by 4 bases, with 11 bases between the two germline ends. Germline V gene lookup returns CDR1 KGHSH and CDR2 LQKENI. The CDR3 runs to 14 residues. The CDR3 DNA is TGTGCCAGCTCACCAAGGGGGGAAGGCACTGAAGCTTTCTTT. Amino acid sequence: CASSPRGEGTEAFF.

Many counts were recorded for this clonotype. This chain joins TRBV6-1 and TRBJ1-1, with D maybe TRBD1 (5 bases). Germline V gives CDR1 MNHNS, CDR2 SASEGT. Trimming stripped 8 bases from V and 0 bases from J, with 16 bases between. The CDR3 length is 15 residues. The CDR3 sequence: CASRNGGGLNTEAFF. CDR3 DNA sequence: TGTGCCAGCCGGAATGGGGGAGGCCTGAACACTGAAGCTTTCTTT.

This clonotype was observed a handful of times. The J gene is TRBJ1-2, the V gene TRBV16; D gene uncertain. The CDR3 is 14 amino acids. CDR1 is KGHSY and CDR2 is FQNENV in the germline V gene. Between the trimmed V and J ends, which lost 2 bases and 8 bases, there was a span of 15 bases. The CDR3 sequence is CASSQRFQPWGYTF. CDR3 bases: TGTGCCAGCAGCCAAAGATTCCAACCGTGGGGCTACACCTTC.

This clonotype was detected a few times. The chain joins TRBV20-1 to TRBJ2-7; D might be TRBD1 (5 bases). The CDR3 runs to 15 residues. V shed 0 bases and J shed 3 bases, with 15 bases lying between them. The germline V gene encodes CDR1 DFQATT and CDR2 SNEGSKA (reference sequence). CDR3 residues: CSARDYLSQGYEQYF. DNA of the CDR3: TGCAGTGCTAGAGATTATCTCTCGCAGGGCTACGAGCAGTACTTC.

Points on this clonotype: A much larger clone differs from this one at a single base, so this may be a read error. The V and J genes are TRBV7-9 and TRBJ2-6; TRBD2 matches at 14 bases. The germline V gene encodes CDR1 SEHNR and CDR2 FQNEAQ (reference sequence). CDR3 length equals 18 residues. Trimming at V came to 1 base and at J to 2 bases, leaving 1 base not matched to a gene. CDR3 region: CASSLGTSGRTGANVLTF. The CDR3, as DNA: TGTGCCAGCAGCTTAGGGACTAGCGGGAGGACTGGGGCCAACGTCCTGACTTTC.

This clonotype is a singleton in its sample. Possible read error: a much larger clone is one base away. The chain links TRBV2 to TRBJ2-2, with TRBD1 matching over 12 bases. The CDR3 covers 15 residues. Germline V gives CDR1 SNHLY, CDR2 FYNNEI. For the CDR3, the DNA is TGTGCCAGCAGTTGGGACAGGGGGCGTACCGGGGAGCTGCTTTTT. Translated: CASSWDRGRTGELLF.